This TCR beta chain is from a study of blood T cell repertoires in COVID-19. Study-level background: Italy, Spain and the United States were the sources of the convalescent and acute COVID-19 samples. The analysed material was cDNA or gDNA that came from T cells, B-cell-depleted T cells, or PBMCs.

The CDR3 totals 15 residues. Germline CDR1 is SGHAT and CDR2 is FQNNGV. Unmatched junction bases numbered 10, after V lost 6 bases and J lost 8 bases. The authors' processing: Estimation of nucleated cell counts was performed using reference gene primer amplification. The data were produced by immunoSEQ multiplex PCR, yet TCRdb's version contains in-frame clones alone and is incomplete. The V and J calls and clone size are taken from that table; D and trimming were inferred from the DNA. The sample lists roughly 30,000 clones; over 75% were seen once. Material: peripheral blood. The TCR originated in a woman aged 60 to 75 with acute or convalescent COVID-19. The chain combines TRBV11-2 with TRBJ1-6; TRBD1 aligns across 7 bases. CDR3 loop: CASSKTGTEDSPLHF. The CDR3 DNA reads as TGTGCCAGCAGTAAAACCGGGACAGAGGATTCACCCCTCCACTTT.